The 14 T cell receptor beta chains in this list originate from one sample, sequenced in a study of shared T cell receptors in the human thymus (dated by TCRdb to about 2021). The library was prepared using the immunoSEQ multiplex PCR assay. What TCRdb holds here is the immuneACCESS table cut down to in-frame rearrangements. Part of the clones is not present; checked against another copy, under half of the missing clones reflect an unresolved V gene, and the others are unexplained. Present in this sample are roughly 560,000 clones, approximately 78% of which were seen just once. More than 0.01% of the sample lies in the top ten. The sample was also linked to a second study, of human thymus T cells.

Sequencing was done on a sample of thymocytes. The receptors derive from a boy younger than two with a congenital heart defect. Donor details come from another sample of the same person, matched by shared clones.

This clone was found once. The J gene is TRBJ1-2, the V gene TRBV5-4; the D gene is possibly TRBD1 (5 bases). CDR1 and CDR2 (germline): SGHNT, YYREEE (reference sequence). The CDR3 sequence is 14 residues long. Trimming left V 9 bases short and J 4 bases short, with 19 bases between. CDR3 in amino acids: CATSRTGEVYGYTF. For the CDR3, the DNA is TGTGCCACTTCCCGGACGGGGGAGGTCTATGGCTACACCTTC.

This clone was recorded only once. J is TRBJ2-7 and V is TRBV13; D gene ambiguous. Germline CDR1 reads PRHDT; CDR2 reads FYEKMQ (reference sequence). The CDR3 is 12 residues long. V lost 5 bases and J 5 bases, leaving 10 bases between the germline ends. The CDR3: CASSPLSHEQYF. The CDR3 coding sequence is TGTGCCAGCAGCCCCCTTTCCCACGAGCAGTACTTC.

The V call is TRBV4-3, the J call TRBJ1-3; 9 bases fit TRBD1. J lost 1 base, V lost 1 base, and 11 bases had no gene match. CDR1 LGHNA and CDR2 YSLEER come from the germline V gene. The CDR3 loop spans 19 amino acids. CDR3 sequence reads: CASSQVWVDRGLSGNTIYF. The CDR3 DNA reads TGCGCCAGCAGCCAAGTTTGGGTCGACAGGGGGTTATCTGGAAACACCATATATTTT.

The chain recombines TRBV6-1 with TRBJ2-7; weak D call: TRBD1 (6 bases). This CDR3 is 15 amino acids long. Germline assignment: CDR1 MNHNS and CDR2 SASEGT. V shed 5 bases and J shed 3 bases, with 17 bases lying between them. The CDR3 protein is CASSPKGTPDYEQYF. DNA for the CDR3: TGTGCCAGCAGTCCCAAGGGGACACCCGACTACGAGCAGTACTTC.

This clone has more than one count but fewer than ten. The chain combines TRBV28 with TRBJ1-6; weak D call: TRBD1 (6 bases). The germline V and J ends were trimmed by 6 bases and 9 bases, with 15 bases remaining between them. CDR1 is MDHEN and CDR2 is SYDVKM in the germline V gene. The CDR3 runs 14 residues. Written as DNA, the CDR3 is TGTGCCAGCAGGCGGGGGCGGATCGGTTCACCCCTCCACTTT. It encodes CASRRGRIGSPLHF.

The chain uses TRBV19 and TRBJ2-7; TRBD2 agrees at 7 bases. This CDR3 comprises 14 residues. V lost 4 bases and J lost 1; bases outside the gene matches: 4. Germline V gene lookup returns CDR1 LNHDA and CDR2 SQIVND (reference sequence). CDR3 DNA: TGTGCCAGTAGTAGGACTAGTCGATCCTACGAGCAGTACTTC. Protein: CASSRTSRSYEQYF. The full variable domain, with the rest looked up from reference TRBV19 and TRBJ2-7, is DGGITQSPKYLFRKEGQNVTLSCEQNLNHDAMYWYRQDPGQGLRLIYYSQIVNDFQKGDIAEGYSVSREKKESFPLTVTSAQKNPTAFYLCASSRTSRSYEQYFGPGTRLTVT.

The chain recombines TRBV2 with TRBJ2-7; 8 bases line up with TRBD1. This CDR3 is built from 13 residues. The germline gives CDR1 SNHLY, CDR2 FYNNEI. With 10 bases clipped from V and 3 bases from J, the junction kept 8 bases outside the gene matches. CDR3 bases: TGTGCCATCCTGGGACAGGTCCGCTACGAGCAGTACTTC. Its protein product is CAILGQVRYEQYF.

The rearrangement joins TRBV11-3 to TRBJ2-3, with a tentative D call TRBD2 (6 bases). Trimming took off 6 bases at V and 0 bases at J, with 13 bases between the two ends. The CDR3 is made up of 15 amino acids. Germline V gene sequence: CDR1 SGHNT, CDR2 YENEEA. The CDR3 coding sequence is TGTGCCAGCAGGGAACTAGCAAGAAGCACAGATACGCAGTATTTT. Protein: CASRELARSTDTQYF. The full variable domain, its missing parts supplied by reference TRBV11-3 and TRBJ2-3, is EAGVVQSPRYKIIEKKQPVAFWCNPISGHNTLYWYLQNLGQGPELLIRYENEEAVDDSQLPKDRFSAERLKGVDSTLKIQPAELGDSAVYLCASRELARSTDTQYFGPGTRLTVL.

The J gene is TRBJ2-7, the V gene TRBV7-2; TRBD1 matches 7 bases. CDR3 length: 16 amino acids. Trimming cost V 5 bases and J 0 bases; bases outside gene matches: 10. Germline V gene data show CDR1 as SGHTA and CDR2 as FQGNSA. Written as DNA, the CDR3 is TGTGCCAGCAGCGGACCTACAGGGGTCCCCTCCTACGAGCAGTACTTC. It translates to CASSGPTGVPSYEQYF.

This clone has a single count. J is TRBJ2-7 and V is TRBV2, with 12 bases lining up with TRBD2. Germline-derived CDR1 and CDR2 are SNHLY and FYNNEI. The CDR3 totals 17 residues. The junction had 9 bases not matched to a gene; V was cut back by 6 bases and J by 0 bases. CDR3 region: CASRGTSGRYTSYEQYF. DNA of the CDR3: TGTGCCAGCAGGGGGACTAGCGGGCGATACACCTCCTACGAGCAGTACTTC.

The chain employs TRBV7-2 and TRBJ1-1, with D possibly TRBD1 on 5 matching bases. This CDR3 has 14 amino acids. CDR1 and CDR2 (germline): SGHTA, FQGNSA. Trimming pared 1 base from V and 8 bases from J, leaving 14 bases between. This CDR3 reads CASSLEDGTPEAFF. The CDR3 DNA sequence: TGTGCCAGCAGCTTAGAAGACGGGACTCCCGAAGCTTTCTTT.

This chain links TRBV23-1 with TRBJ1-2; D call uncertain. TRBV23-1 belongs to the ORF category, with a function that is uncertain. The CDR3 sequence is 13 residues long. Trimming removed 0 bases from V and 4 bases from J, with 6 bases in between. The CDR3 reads CASSQSGSYGYTF. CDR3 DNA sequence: TGCGCCAGCAGTCAATCCGGTAGCTATGGCTACACCTTC.

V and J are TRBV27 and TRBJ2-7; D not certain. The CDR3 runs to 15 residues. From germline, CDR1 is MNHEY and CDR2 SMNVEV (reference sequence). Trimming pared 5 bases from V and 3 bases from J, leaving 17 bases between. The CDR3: CASSPQPKTRYEQYF. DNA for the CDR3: TGTGCCAGCAGTCCACAGCCTAAGACCCGCTACGAGCAGTACTTC.

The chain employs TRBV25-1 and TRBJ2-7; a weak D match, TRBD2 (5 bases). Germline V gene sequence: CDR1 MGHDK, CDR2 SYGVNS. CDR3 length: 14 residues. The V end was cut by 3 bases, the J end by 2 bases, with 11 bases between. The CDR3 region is CASSDGGRAYEQYF. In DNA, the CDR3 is TGTGCCAGCAGTGACGGAGGCCGAGCCTACGAGCAGTACTTC.